This T cell receptor beta chain was sequenced in a study of Graves' ophthalmopathy and Graves' hyperthyroidism (dated by TCRdb to between 2018 and 2020). Background on the whole study: Peripheral blood was collected at initial diagnosis, prior to any treatment. To tell Graves' ophthalmopathy apart from Graves' hyperthyroidism, and to predict which patients would progress to ophthalmopathy, the study relied on TCR beta repertoire signatures. In total, under 150 blood samples were TCR-sequenced: around 42 ophthalmopathy, some 75 hyperthyroidism and approximately 17 hyperthyroidism-to-ophthalmopathy patients. To explore V-J signatures distinguishing ophthalmopathy from hyperthyroidism, a discovery set of roughly 100 patients (fewer than 45 ophthalmopathy, 55 to 60 stable hyperthyroidism) was enrolled. For independent validation, a separate cohort was made up of 18 hyperthyroidism patients plus 17 patients who later progressed from hyperthyroidism to ophthalmopathy. In more than five hyperthyroidism patients, the T-cell repertoires found in thyroid tissue were compared with those found in blood. Following sampling, methimazole starting at 30 mg daily was administered to hyperthyroidism patients, and high-dose intravenous methylprednisolone was administered to ophthalmopathy patients. Broad study findings and their caveats: In validation, the model predicted ophthalmopathy progression with more than 55% sensitivity and around 72% specificity; more than ten predicted patients were CT-confirmed with GO in a median of roughly 6.8 months. In cross-validation, the 13-signature model distinguished ophthalmopathy from stable hyperthyroidism with around 90% sensitivity and roughly 84% specificity, while in the test set the corresponding values were about 80% and 75%. No statistical method was used to set the sample size in advance, and the investigators knew which group each participant was assigned to. Most expanded thyroid clonotypes with a frequency above 0.001 also appeared in blood, which suggests that blood repertoires may reflect the immune response in the thyroid.

Hyperthyroidism was defined as stable when no progression to ophthalmopathy occurred within 18 months of follow-up. Hyperthyroidism patients were newly diagnosed, with disease duration under 2 months, and aged 18 to 65 years. Anyone with other autoimmune diseases, uncontrolled infections, pregnancy or lactation was excluded from the study. Clinical symptoms, serum thyroxine, TRAb, thyroid ultrasound and orbital computed tomography were used for diagnosis. Ficoll-Paque density gradient centrifugation was used to isolate PBMCs from around 10 ml of fresh peripheral blood. Total RNA was extracted with Trizol reagent and quality-checked on an Agilent 2100 Bioanalyzer. The table lists this clonotype with a few counts. The antigen this receptor binds is unknown. A read error may explain this, as a much larger clone is one base away. For repertoire sequencing, the TCR beta CDR3 regions were amplified from RNA transcripts. The first round of RT-PCR was done with HTBI primers and the Qiagen OneStep RT-PCR kit, and was followed by a second round of multiplex PCR, then size selection and purification. Libraries were sequenced on an Illumina HiSeq2000 using paired-end 100 bp reads. Per the original workflow: SOAPnuke was used for read processing, and reads with adapters, uncalled bases, a mean Phred below 15, or no exact constant-primer or identifier match were discarded. High-quality paired reads were merged with COPE v1.2.5. Each unique nucleotide sequence was defined as a clonotype, and clonotypes were aligned to IMGT TRB V, D and J references with MiTCR v1.1. The analysis was limited to V-J combinations with a frequency above 0.0001, which together covered roughly 99% of repertoires. A TCR clonal expansion and chaos score per V-J combination was defined as the ratio of F50 clonal expansion to chaos observed in the TCRdist matrix. Welch's t-statistics and random forest were used to narrow the features down to over ten V-J combinations, which were then fed into a naive Bayes classifier. Thyroid-blood repertoire similarity was quantified with the Morisita-Horn index. TCRdb redid the processing of the public reads, applying fastp at Q25 and MiXCR, and retained in-frame beta chains. Entries are consolidated by CDR3 protein sequence, retaining the most common genes and DNA. The V and J calls shown here were made by TCRdb, not taken from the authors' results. The sample table records more than 300,000 distinct CDR3 sequences; approximately 17% of these occur just once. The ten largest clones represent roughly 2.3% of the sample.

Counted from cysteine to phenylalanine, this CDR3 has 15 amino acids. Only CDR3 DNA remains: 45 bases, in frame from the first base. V loses 5 bases, J loses 6 bases, and the germline ends lie 20 bases apart. For CDR1 and CDR2, the germline V gene lists SGHTA and FQGNSA. This sequence was found in an adult woman with stable Graves' hyperthyroidism. The rearrangement joined TRBV7-2 to TRBJ2-7, and the D gene may be TRBD2, 6 bases matching. Sample: peripheral blood. The CDR3 is CASSPPLDGTCEQYF. In nucleotide form, the sequence is TGTGCCAGCAGCCCGCCACTCGACGGGACTTGCGAGCAGTACTTC.